The 27 T cell receptor beta chains reported below all come from one sample, sequenced in a study of T cell responses to AZD1222 COVID-19 vaccine. Measured with immunoSEQ multiplex PCR; TCRdb has only the in-frame clones, and not every one. The profile shows 100,000 to 150,000 clones, 88% of them singletons. This specimen consisted of peripheral blood, obtained on day 0 of AZD1222 vaccination. These receptor sequences come from an adult in good health.

This chain links TRBV9 with TRBJ2-7, with TRBD1 identical over 11 bases. With 3 bases clipped from V and 3 bases from J, the junction kept 8 bases outside the gene matches. Germline-derived CDR1 and CDR2 are SGDLS and YYNGEE. The CDR3 sequence is 16 residues long. In DNA form, the CDR3 reads TGTGCCAGCAGCGCCAACCTTGGGACAGGGGGCTACGAGCAGTACTTC. Residues: CASSANLGTGGYEQYF.

This clone was observed once. CDR3 DNA: TGTGCTAGTGGTCGGGCCCTTAATGAAAAACTGTTTTTT. Translated, it gives CASGRALNEKLFF. The chain carries TRBV12-5 and TRBJ1-4; the D is unclear. Germline V gene lookup returns CDR1 LGHNT and CDR2 FRNRAP. The CDR3 loop spans 13 amino acids. The ends were cut back, 5 bases at V and 4 bases at J, with 8 bases in the middle.

The chain links TRBV12-5 to TRBJ1-5; D is unresolved. The germline V gene encodes CDR1 LGHNT and CDR2 FRNRAP. This CDR3 is built from 13 residues. Trimming took off 1 base at V and 6 bases at J, with 7 bases between the two ends. For the CDR3, the DNA is TGTGCTAGTGGTTTGGCCGGGGTTCAGCCCCAGCATTTT. This encodes CASGLAGVQPQHF.

This chain uses TRBV12-3 or TRBV12-4 with TRBJ2-2, with TRBD2 as a possible D gene (5 bases). Trimming shortened V by 8 bases and J by 0 bases, and 7 bases separated the two germline ends. The CDR3 contains 13 residues. CDR3 bases: TGTGCCAGCGGAGCGGCGAACACCGGGGAGCTGTTTTTT. It codes for CASGAANTGELFF.

The chain couples TRBV19 to TRBJ1-2; D is unresolved. The germline gives CDR1 LNHDA, CDR2 SQIVND (reference sequence). This CDR3 spans 13 amino acids. The V end was cut by 6 bases, the J end by 0 bases, with 8 bases between. DNA of the CDR3: TGTGCCAGTAGGAGCATCCCTAACTATGGCTACACCTTC. This translates into CASRSIPNYGYTF.

The chain has TRBV7-8 and TRBJ2-7, with D possibly being TRBD1 (6 bases). This CDR3 region has 15 residues. Per the germline V gene, CDR1 is SGHVS and CDR2 is FQNEAQ. V was shortened by 5 bases and J by 6 bases, with 20 bases between the two germline ends. The CDR3 reads CASSLIRDKSSEQYF. Here the CDR3 DNA reads TGTGCCAGCAGCCTAATCCGGGACAAGTCGTCCGAGCAGTACTTC.

This clone was seen just once. The chain carries TRBV6-1 and TRBJ1-4; 8 nucleotides agree with TRBD1. Germline V lookup: CDR1 MNHNS, CDR2 SASEGT. V was clipped by 3 bases and J by 6 bases; unmatched bases: 9. This CDR3 region has 16 residues. The CDR3 bases are TGTGCCAGCAGTGACGTTCAGGGGGCGGGTGATGAAAAACTGTTTTTT. It translates to CASSDVQGAGDEKLFF.

The chain combines TRBV6-2 or TRBV6-3 with TRBJ2-5; either TRBD1 or TRBD2 may fit D (6 bases each). This CDR3 spans 19 amino acids. The V gene lost 2 bases and the J gene lost 2 bases, with 24 bases spanning the gap. Germline V lookup: CDR1 MNHEY, CDR2 SVGEGT. The CDR3 DNA follows: TGTGCCAGCAGTTACCGAACAGGGCTTTGGGGGGTTTCACAAGAGACCCAGTACTTC. Translated, it gives CASSYRTGLWGVSQETQYF.

V gene TRBV7-2 combines with J gene TRBJ2-7; a possible D gene is TRBD2 (5 bases). CDR3 length: 14 amino acids. Trimming took 3 bases from V and 2 from J, leaving 11 bases between them. CDR1 and CDR2 (germline): SGHTA, FQGNSA. The CDR3 is CASSLSLAAYEQYF. CDR3 coding DNA: TGTGCCAGCAGCTTGAGCCTAGCAGCCTACGAGCAGTACTTC.

The rearrangement joins TRBV7-9 to TRBJ2-1; 7 bases agree with TRBD1. The CDR3 is 17 residues long. V dropped 6 bases and J dropped 5; count of bases not matched to a gene: 16. The germline CDR1 and CDR2 sequences are SEHNR and FQNEAQ (reference sequence). Written as DNA, the CDR3 is TGTGCCAGCAGTTACGAGGGGGCGGGCGCCCGAAACAATGAGCAGTTCTTC. It specifies CASSYEGAGARNNEQFF. Supplemented by reference TRBV7-9 and TRBJ2-1, the full variable domain reads DTGVSQNPRHKITKRGQNVTFRCDPISEHNRLYWYRQTLGQGPEFLTYFQNEAQLEKSRLLSDRFSAERPKGSFSTLEIQRTEQGDSAMYLCASSYEGAGARNNEQFFGPGTRLTVL.

This clone was counted only a few times. The chain employs TRBV9 and TRBJ1-3; the D gene is possibly TRBD1 (5 bases). The CDR3 consists of 17 residues. V was clipped by 0 bases and J by 0 bases, with 13 bases between them. Germline-derived CDR1 and CDR2 are SGDLS and YYNGEE. The CDR3 loop is CASSVATGTVSGNTIYF. The CDR3 coding sequence is TGTGCCAGCAGCGTAGCTACGGGGACGGTCTCTGGAAACACCATATATTTT. Drawing the rest from reference TRBV9 and TRBJ1-3, the complete variable domain is DSGVTQTPKHLITATGQRVTLRCSPRSGDLSVYWYQQSLDQGLQFLIQYYNGEERAKGNILERFSAQQFPDLHSELNLSSLELGDSALYFCASSVATGTVSGNTIYFGEGSWLTVV.

The V call is TRBV28, the J call TRBJ1-1; no reliable D call. Germline V gives CDR1 MDHEN, CDR2 SYDVKM. Trimming stripped 3 bases from V and 5 bases from J, with 16 bases between. The length of the CDR3 is 15 residues. The CDR3: CASSLSSRSLTEAFF. CDR3 nucleotide sequence: TGTGCCAGCAGTTTGTCTAGCAGGTCGTTAACTGAAGCTTTCTTT.

CDR3 residues: CASSLGDGLSGANVLTF. In DNA form, the CDR3 reads TGTGCCAGCAGCCTAGGGGACGGATTGTCTGGGGCCAACGTCCTGACTTTC. The V call is TRBV9, the J call TRBJ2-6; perhaps D is TRBD1 or TRBD2 (5 bases each). V was trimmed by 4 bases and J by 1 base, leaving 15 bases between them. The CDR3 length is 17 residues. CDR1 is SGDLS and CDR2 is YYNGEE in the germline V gene.

The chain has TRBV29-1 and TRBJ1-5, with D unclear. Germline V lookup: CDR1 SQVTM, CDR2 ANQGSEA. This CDR3 region has 13 residues. Trimming removed 4 bases from V and 0 bases from J, with 7 bases in between. CDR3 residues: CSVGLDSNQPQHF. CDR3 nucleotide sequence: TGCAGCGTTGGACTAGATAGCAATCAGCCCCAGCATTTT.

This chain connects TRBV27 to TRBJ1-5; the D is unclear. CDR1 and CDR2 (germline): MNHEY, SMNVEV (reference sequence). V was pared by 10 bases and J by 9 bases, with 10 bases between. The CDR3 runs to 10 residues. CDR3 coding DNA: TGTGCCATCCCAAAGGCGCCCCAGCATTTT. It codes for CAIPKAPQHF.

V usage is TRBV7-6 and J usage is TRBJ2-7, with D possibly being TRBD2 (6 bases). Germline assignment: CDR1 SGHVS and CDR2 FNYEAQ. V dropped 5 bases and J dropped 2 bases, with 13 bases sitting between them. The CDR3 consists of 14 residues. Here the CDR3 DNA reads TGTGCCAGCAGCCCACAGACTAGTACCTACGAGCAGTACTTC. It translates to CASSPQTSTYEQYF. Full variable domain (outside the CDR3, taken from reference TRBV7-6 and TRBJ2-7): GAGVSQSPRYKVTKRGQDVALRCDPISGHVSLYWYRQALGQGPEFLTYFNYEAQQDKSGLPNDRFSAERPEGSISTLTIQRTEQRDSAMYRCASSPQTSTYEQYFGPGTRLTVT.

The chain is built from TRBV12-3 or TRBV12-4 and TRBJ2-2; D remains ambiguous. With 5 bases removed from V and 6 bases from J, the gap between germline ends came to 10 bases. The CDR3 length is 13 residues. The CDR3 is CASSPRAAGELFF. For the CDR3, the DNA is TGTGCCAGCAGTCCCCGGGCAGCCGGGGAGCTGTTTTTT.

CDR3 region: CASVLRPGMDGYTF. DNA for the CDR3: TGTGCCAGCGTTTTACGCCCAGGGATGGATGGCTACACCTTC. The J gene is TRBJ1-2, the V gene TRBV6-5, with a possible D match to TRBD1 (5 bases). Deletions cut 8 bases from V and 6 bases from J, with 19 bases between. Germline CDR1 reads MNHEY; CDR2 reads SVGAGI. The CDR3 is 14 residues long.

The genes are TRBV2 and TRBJ1-1; 7 bases agree with TRBD1. The germline CDR1 and CDR2 sequences are SNHLY and FYNNEI. The CDR3 is 14 residues long. Unmatched junction bases numbered 8, after V lost 6 bases and J lost 4 bases. The chain's CDR3 is CASSEQGRSTEAFF. The CDR3 DNA sequence: TGTGCCAGCAGCGAACAGGGGAGGAGCACTGAAGCTTTCTTT. The variable domain in full, with the rest retrieved from reference TRBV2 and TRBJ1-1, is EPEVTQTPSHQVTQMGQEVILRCVPISNHLYFYWYRQILGQKVEFLVSFYNNEISEKSEIFDDQFSVERPDGSNFTLKIRSTKLEDSAMYFCASSEQGRSTEAFFGQGTRLTVV.

This clone appeared a few times. The chain couples TRBV7-8 to TRBJ1-2, with D unresolved. Trimming stripped 1 base from V and 3 bases from J, with 6 bases between. The CDR3 consists of 13 residues. Germline V gene sequence: CDR1 SGHVS, CDR2 FQNEAQ. This chain's CDR3 is CASSLVGDYGYTF. The CDR3 DNA sequence: TGTGCCAGCAGCTTAGTGGGTGACTATGGCTACACCTTC.

J is TRBJ1-6 and V is TRBV28; TRBD1 might be the D (5 bases). The CDR3 length is 14 residues. Germline-derived CDR1 and CDR2 are MDHEN and SYDVKM. V lost 5 bases to trimming and J lost 9 bases, with 14 bases between them. The CDR3 DNA is TGTGCCAGCAGTCCAAAAAGACAGTTTTCACCCCTCCACTTT. Encoded protein: CASSPKRQFSPLHF.

The chain recombines TRBV5-1 with TRBJ1-4, with D unresolved. Germline CDR1 SGHRS, CDR2 YFSETQ. V was shortened by 5 bases and J by 4 bases, with 15 bases between the two germline ends. There are 15 residues in the CDR3. CDR3 bases: TGCGCCAGCAGGCCTGTGCCTACTTATAATGAAAAACTGTTTTTT. It codes for CASRPVPTYNEKLFF.

This chain joins TRBV6-5 and TRBJ1-5, with D tentatively TRBD1 (6 bases). CDR1 and CDR2 from the germline V gene are MNHEY and SVGAGI. V was clipped by 0 bases and J by 4 bases, with 10 bases between them. The CDR3 sequence is 15 residues long. The CDR3 region has the DNA TGTGCCAGCAGTTACTCGTTTCAGGGGAATCAGCCCCAGCATTTT. Its translation is CASSYSFQGNQPQHF.

The CDR3 nucleotides are TGCGCCAGCAGCTTGGATGGACGGCAGAACACTGAAGCTTTCTTT. This encodes CASSLDGRQNTEAFF. The gene calls are TRBV5-1 and TRBJ1-1; the D is unclear. Trimming removed 0 bases at V and 1 base at J, with 10 bases between. CDR3 length: 15 residues. The germline V gene encodes CDR1 SGHRS and CDR2 YFSETQ.

V and J are TRBV28 and TRBJ2-1; tentatively, D is TRBD1 or TRBD2 (6 bases each). Germline CDR1 reads MDHEN; CDR2 reads SYDVKM. This CDR3 is 14 amino acids long. V lost 10 bases to trimming and J lost 5 bases, with 18 bases between them. The CDR3, as DNA: TGTGCCACCCGTCCCCCGGGGGCCAACAATGAGCAGTTCTTC. The encoded protein is CATRPPGANNEQFF.

V and J are TRBV7-2 and TRBJ2-3; 8 bases line up with TRBD2. The CDR3 covers 15 residues. CDR1 is SGHTA, CDR2 FQGNSA, per germline. With 4 bases clipped from V and 9 bases from J, the junction kept 12 bases outside the gene matches. CDR3 in DNA: TGTGCCAGCAGCTATAGCGGGACTCACAGATCCACGCAGTATTTT. This gives the protein CASSYSGTHRSTQYF. Full variable domain (outside the CDR3, taken from reference TRBV7-2 and TRBJ2-3): GAGVSQSPSNKVTEKGKDVELRCDPISGHTALYWYRQSLGQGLEFLIYFQGNSAPDKSGLPSDRFSAERTGGSVSTLTIQRTQQEDSAVYLCASSYSGTHRSTQYFGPGTRLTVL.

This clone was seen only once. The V and J genes are TRBV18 and TRBJ2-3, with D maybe TRBD2 (6 bases). This CDR3 has 13 amino acids. CDR1 is KGHSH, CDR2 LQKENI, per germline. V lost 6 bases and J lost 4, with 11 bases in between. The CDR3 region is CASSATSSDTQYF. In nucleotides, the CDR3 is TGTGCCAGCTCGGCGACTAGTTCAGATACGCAGTATTTT.